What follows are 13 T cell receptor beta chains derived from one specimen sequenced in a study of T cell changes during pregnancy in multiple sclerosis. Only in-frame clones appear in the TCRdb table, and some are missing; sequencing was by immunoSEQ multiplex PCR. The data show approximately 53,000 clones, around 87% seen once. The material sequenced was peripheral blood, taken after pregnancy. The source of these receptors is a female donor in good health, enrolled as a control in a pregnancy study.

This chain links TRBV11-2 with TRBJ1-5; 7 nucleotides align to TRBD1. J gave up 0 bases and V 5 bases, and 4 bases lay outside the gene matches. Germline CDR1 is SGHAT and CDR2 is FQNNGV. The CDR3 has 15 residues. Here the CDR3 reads CASSPRQGSNQPQHF. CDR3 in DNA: TGTGCCAGCAGCCCCCGACAGGGTAGCAATCAGCCCCAGCATTTT.

CDR3 protein: CASSLLDGGLEPQHF. The CDR3 DNA reads as TGTGCCAGCAGCCTCCTAGACGGGGGTTTAGAGCCCCAGCATTTT. The J gene is TRBJ1-5, the V gene TRBV28, with a possible D match to TRBD1 (5 bases). The CDR3 is 15 amino acids. Germline values: CDR1 MDHEN, CDR2 SYDVKM. Between the trimmed V and J ends, which lost 6 bases and 8 bases, there was a span of 20 bases.

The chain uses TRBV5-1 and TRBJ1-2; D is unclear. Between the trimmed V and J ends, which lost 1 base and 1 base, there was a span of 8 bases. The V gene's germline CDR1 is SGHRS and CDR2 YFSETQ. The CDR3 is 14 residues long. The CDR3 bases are TGCGCCAGCAGCTTGACATCCAATAACTATGGCTACACCTTC. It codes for CASSLTSNNYGYTF.

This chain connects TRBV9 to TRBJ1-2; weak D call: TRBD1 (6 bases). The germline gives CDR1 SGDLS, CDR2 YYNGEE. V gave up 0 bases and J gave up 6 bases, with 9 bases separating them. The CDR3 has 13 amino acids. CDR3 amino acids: CASSVVQGNGYTF. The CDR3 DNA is TGTGCCAGCAGCGTAGTGCAGGGGAATGGCTACACCTTC.

CDR3 residues: CASSFTGTSTEAFF. In DNA, the CDR3 is TGTGCCAGCAGTTTTACAGGGACGAGCACTGAAGCTTTCTTT. V gene TRBV11-2 combines with J gene TRBJ1-1, with D possibly TRBD1 on 6 matching bases. With 6 bases removed from V and 4 bases from J, the gap between germline ends came to 15 bases. Germline assignment: CDR1 SGHAT and CDR2 FQNNGV. This CDR3 contains 14 residues. Variable domain in full (rest from reference TRBV11-2 and TRBJ1-1): EAGVAQSPRYKIIEKRQSVAFWCNPISGHATLYWYQQILGQGPKLLIQFQNNGVVDDSQLPKDRFSAERLKGVDSTLKIQPAKLEDSAVYLCASSFTGTSTEAFFGQGTRLTVV.

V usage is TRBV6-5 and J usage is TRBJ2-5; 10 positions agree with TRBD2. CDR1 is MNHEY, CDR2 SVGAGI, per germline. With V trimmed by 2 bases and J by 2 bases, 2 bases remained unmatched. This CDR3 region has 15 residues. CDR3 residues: CASSYTSGVQETQYF. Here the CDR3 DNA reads TGTGCCAGCAGTTACACTAGCGGGGTACAAGAGACCCAGTACTTC.

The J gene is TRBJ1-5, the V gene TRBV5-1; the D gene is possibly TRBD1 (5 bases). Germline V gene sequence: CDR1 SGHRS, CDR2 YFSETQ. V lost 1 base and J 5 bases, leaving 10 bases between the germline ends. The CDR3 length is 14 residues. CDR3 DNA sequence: TGCGCCAGCAGCTTGAGGGGAGGGGATCAGCCCCAGCATTTT. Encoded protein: CASSLRGGDQPQHF.

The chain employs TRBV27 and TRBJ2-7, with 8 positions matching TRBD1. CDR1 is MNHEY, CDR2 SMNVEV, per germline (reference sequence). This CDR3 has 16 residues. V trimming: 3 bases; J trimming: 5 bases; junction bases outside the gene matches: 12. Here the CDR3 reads CASSFYSGGAVDEQYF. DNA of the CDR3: TGTGCCAGCAGTTTCTACTCAGGGGGCGCTGTCGACGAGCAGTACTTC.

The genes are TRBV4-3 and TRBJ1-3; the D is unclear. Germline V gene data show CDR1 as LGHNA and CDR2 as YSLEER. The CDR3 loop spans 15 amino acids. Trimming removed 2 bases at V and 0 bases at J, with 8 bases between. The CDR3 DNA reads TGCGCCAGCAGCCAAAATGGAGACTCTGGAAACACCATATATTTT. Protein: CASSQNGDSGNTIYF.

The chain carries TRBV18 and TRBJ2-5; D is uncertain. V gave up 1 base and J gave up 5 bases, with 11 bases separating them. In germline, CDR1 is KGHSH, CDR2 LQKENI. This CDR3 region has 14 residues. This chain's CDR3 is CASSPRATPETQYF. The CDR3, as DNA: TGTGCCAGCTCACCACGGGCCACCCCGGAGACCCAGTACTTC.

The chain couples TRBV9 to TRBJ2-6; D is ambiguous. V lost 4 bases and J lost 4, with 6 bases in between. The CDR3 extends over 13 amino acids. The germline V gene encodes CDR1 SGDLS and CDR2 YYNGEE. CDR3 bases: TGTGCCAGCAGCTCCTCCGGGGCCAACGTCCTGACTTTC. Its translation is CASSSSGANVLTF.

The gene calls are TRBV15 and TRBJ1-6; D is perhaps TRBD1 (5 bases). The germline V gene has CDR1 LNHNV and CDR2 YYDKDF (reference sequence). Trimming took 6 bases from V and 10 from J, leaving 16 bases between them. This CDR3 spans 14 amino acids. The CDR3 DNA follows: TGTGCCACCAGGAACCGGGGGAAGAGCTCACCCCTCCACTTT. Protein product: CATRNRGKSSPLHF.

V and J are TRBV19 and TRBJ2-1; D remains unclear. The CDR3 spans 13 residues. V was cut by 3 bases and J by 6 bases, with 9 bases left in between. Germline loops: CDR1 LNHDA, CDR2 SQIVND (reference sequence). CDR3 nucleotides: TGTGCCAGTAGTATTGGTTCCAGCAATGAGCAGTTCTTC. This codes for CASSIGSSNEQFF.